Following are 8 T cell receptor beta chains from one sample sequenced in a study of tumor-infiltrating lymphocytes in localized non-small cell lung cancer. Sequencing used immunoSEQ multiplex PCR; TCRdb keeps in-frame clones, though not all of them. This table has around 24,000 clones, roughly 64% appearing once. The sequenced sample was lung tumor tissue. The receptors were sampled from a human donor with non-small cell lung cancer.

This rearrangement joins TRBV9 to TRBJ2-1; TRBD2 might be the D (6 bases). This CDR3 contains 15 residues. Germline CDR1 and CDR2: SGDLS and YYNGEE. Trimming took 0 bases from V and 1 from J, leaving 8 bases between them. Here the CDR3 reads CASSVGRESYNEQFF. The DNA for the CDR3 is TGTGCCAGCAGCGTAGGACGGGAGTCCTACAATGAGCAGTTCTTC. Filled out from reference TRBV9 and TRBJ2-1, the complete variable domain reads DSGVTQTPKHLITATGQRVTLRCSPRSGDLSVYWYQQSLDQGLQFLIQYYNGEERAKGNILERFSAQQFPDLHSELNLSSLELGDSALYFCASSVGRESYNEQFFGPGTRLTVL.

This clone was observed a handful of times. The chain couples TRBV5-1 to TRBJ2-2; D not certain. V lost 2 bases and J lost 6, with 8 bases in between. There are 13 residues in the CDR3. Germline V gene data show CDR1 as SGHRS and CDR2 as YFSETQ. The CDR3 region is CASSFRWAGELFF. The DNA for the CDR3 is TGCGCCAGCAGCTTTAGATGGGCCGGGGAGCTGTTTTTT.

CDR3 coding DNA: TGTGCCAGCAGCTTAATAGTAAACACAGATACGCAGTATTTT. Translating gives CASSLIVNTDTQYF. The chain has TRBV7-8 and TRBJ2-3; D gene unclear. With 2 bases removed from V and 2 bases from J, the gap between germline ends came to 8 bases. Looked up from germline, CDR1 is SGHVS and CDR2 is FQNEAQ. The CDR3 sequence is 14 residues long.

This rearrangement joins TRBV7-2 to TRBJ1-4, with D hard to call. CDR3 length: 12 amino acids. Between the trimmed V and J ends, which lost 4 bases and 7 bases, there was a span of 7 bases. Germline V gene data show CDR1 as SGHTA and CDR2 as FQGNSA. DNA of the CDR3: TGTGCCAGCAGCTCCAGACGTGAAAAACTGTTTTTT. Its translation: CASSSRREKLFF.

The chain is built from TRBV27 and TRBJ1-5; TRBD1 is a possible D gene (6 bases). The V end lost 6 bases, the J end lost 7 bases, and 16 bases lay between the germline ends. The CDR3 is 14 residues long. The germline V gene has CDR1 MNHEY and CDR2 SMNVEV (reference sequence). The CDR3, as DNA: TGTGCCAGCAGGCCTACAGGGTCAGGGCAGCCCCAGCATTTT. Translation: CASRPTGSGQPQHF.

The chain links TRBV6-5 to TRBJ1-2, with D perhaps matching TRBD1 (6 bases). Germline CDR1 MNHEY, CDR2 SVGAGI. Trimming left V 4 bases short and J 4 bases short, with 16 bases between. This CDR3 region has 15 residues. In nucleotides, the CDR3 is TGTGCCAGCAGTTCAATGGGGGGCTCTGGCTATGGCTACACCTTC. Its translation is CASSSMGGSGYGYTF.

The rearrangement links TRBV5-4 to TRBJ2-5; 12 bases fit TRBD2. Germline CDR1 and CDR2: SGHNT and YYREEE (reference sequence). The V segment lost 4 bases and the J segment 3 bases; nucleotides outside the gene matches: 10. The length of the CDR3 is 17 residues. CDR3 coding DNA: TGTGCCAGCAGCCCCAGAGCCGGACTAGCGGGAAAAGAGACCCAGTACTTC. It codes for CASSPRAGLAGKETQYF.

This clone was detected a few times. V is TRBV2 and J is TRBJ1-1, with D perhaps TRBD1 (6 bases). Germline V CDR1 and CDR2: SNHLY, FYNNEI. Between the trimmed V and J ends, which lost 6 bases and 0 bases, there was a span of 8 bases. CDR3 size: 13 residues. The CDR3 reads CASSWTVNTEAFF. In nucleotides, the CDR3 is TGTGCCAGCAGCTGGACAGTGAACACTGAAGCTTTCTTT.